The 24 T cell receptor beta chains in this list originate from one sample, sequenced in a study of CD8 T cells in Susac syndrome. After extraction with the RNeasy kit, roughly 0.45 to 1 ug of the RNA was reverse transcribed using random hexamers. TCRdb recomputed calls from the immunoSEQ multiplex PCR reads with MiXCR, one row per CDR3 protein. The sample yields under 150,000 distinct CDR3 sequences, around 80% seen once. Sequencing was carried out using CD8+ T cells from PBMCs. These TCRs come from a human donor with multiple sclerosis.

This clonotype appeared once. The CDR3: CASSGGTSGVDEQFF. CDR3 nucleotide sequence: TGTGCCAGCAGTGGGGGGACTAGCGGGGTAGATGAGCAGTTCTTC. This chain connects TRBV2 to TRBJ2-1, with 13 bases fitting TRBD2. The germline CDR1 and CDR2 sequences are SNHLY and FYNNEI. This CDR3 contains 15 residues. The trim removed 4 bases at V and 8 bases at J, leaving 5 bases unmatched.

This clonotype was counted a few times. V gene TRBV27 combines with J gene TRBJ2-1, with 7 bases fitting TRBD2. Trimming removed 8 bases from V and 4 bases from J; junction bases left unmatched: 11. This CDR3 region has 15 residues. Germline lookup yields CDR1 MNHEY and CDR2 SMNVEV (reference sequence). In DNA form, the CDR3 reads TGTGCCAGCGGGAGGGCGGATGGGATGTACAATGAGCAGTTCTTC. Translating gives CASGRADGMYNEQFF.

The genes are TRBV12-3 or TRBV12-4 and TRBJ2-1; 7 bases are a match to TRBD2. Unmatched junction bases numbered 5, after V lost 5 bases and J lost 1 base. The CDR3 loop spans 15 amino acids. This chain's CDR3 is CASSELADSYNEQFF. As DNA, the CDR3 is TGTGCCAGCAGTGAGCTAGCGGATTCCTACAATGAGCAGTTCTTC.

The chain links TRBV28 to TRBJ2-3, with 7 bases matching TRBD2. Germline-derived CDR1 and CDR2 are MDHEN and SYDVKM. The CDR3 contains 15 residues. V dropped 5 bases and J dropped 10; count of bases not matched to a gene: 15. CDR3 DNA: TGTGCCAGCAGTCCCGGGGGGACTCCGGGTGATCCGCAGTATTTT. It encodes CASSPGGTPGDPQYF.

The rearrangement uses TRBV7-9 and TRBJ1-2; tentative D call: TRBD1 (5 bases). This CDR3 has 18 amino acids. Trimming shortened V by 3 bases and J by 2 bases, and 22 bases separated the two germline ends. Germline CDR1 SEHNR, CDR2 FQNEAQ (reference sequence). The CDR3 sequence is CASSFGGTAGEGNYGYTF. DNA for the CDR3: TGTGCCAGCAGCTTCGGGGGAACGGCAGGCGAAGGCAACTATGGCTACACCTTC.

Worth noting for this clonotype: A junction boundary mismatches the germline segment, possibly from a read error. The rearrangement links TRBV6-5 to TRBJ1-1; D is perhaps TRBD1 (6 bases). The CDR3 extends over 15 amino acids. In germline, CDR1 is MNHEY, CDR2 SVGAGI. For the CDR3, the DNA is TGCGCCAGCAGTTACTCCAGGGGCGCAGATCCTGAAGCTTTCTTT. Its translation: CASSYSRGADPEAFF.

This chain links TRBV11-1 with TRBJ2-1; no definite D call. V was trimmed by 10 bases and J by 8 bases, leaving 21 bases between them. This CDR3 is 14 amino acids long. Germline values: CDR1 SGHAT, CDR2 FQDESV (reference sequence). CDR3 in DNA: TGTGCCACCCATGGGCCTAATGGTGGGGATGAGCAGTTCTTC. It codes for CATHGPNGGDEQFF.

The V and J genes are TRBV4-3 and TRBJ2-1; 11 bases line up with TRBD2. The germline V gene has CDR1 LGHNA and CDR2 YSLEER. This CDR3 contains 15 residues. J was trimmed by 7 bases and V by 5 bases; bases with no gene match: 7. CDR3 loop: CASSTGLAVINEQFF. The DNA for the CDR3 is TGCGCCAGCAGCACGGGACTAGCGGTGATTAATGAGCAGTTCTTC.

The chain links TRBV7-8 to TRBJ1-2, with D unresolved. CDR1 is SGHVS and CDR2 is FQNEAQ in the germline V gene. V lost 2 bases to trimming and J lost 6 bases, with 13 bases between them. CDR3 length: 14 amino acids. The CDR3 bases are TGTGCCAGCAGCTTAAATCGGGCAGACGATGGCTACACCTTC. Translation gives CASSLNRADDGYTF. Full variable domain (rest looked up from reference TRBV7-8 and TRBJ1-2): GAGVSQSPRYKVAKRGQDVALRCDPISGHVSLFWYQQALGQGPEFLTYFQNEAQLDKSGLPSDRFFAERPEGSVSTLKIQRTQQEDSAVYLCASSLNRADDGYTFGSGTRLTVV.

The rearrangement links TRBV3-1 to TRBJ2-7, with a weak D call TRBD1 (6 bases). CDR3 size: 14 residues. The V gene lost 4 bases and the J gene lost 3 bases, with 13 bases spanning the gap. In germline, CDR1 is LGHDT, CDR2 YNNKEL (reference sequence). CDR3 bases: TGTGCCAGCAGCCCCGACAGGATAAGCTACGAGCAGTACTTC. The encoded protein is CASSPDRISYEQYF.

In this sample, this clonotype turned up a few times. The rearrangement uses TRBV11-2 and TRBJ2-5; 13 positions match TRBD2. CDR1 and CDR2 from the germline V gene are SGHAT and FQNNGV. The CDR3 extends over 16 amino acids. Trimming took 3 bases from V and 5 from J; bases not matched to a gene: 6. The DNA for the CDR3 is TGTGCCAGCAGCTTTGTTACTAGCGGGAGGGGGGAGACCCAGTACTTC. This encodes CASSFVTSGRGETQYF.

The rearrangement links TRBV7-9 to TRBJ1-6; D gene unclear. Germline V gene data show CDR1 as SEHNR and CDR2 as FQNEAQ (reference sequence). The CDR3 extends over 12 amino acids. V lost 10 bases and J 5 bases, leaving 9 bases between the germline ends. The CDR3 reads CATTSDNSPLHF. The CDR3 DNA reads TGTGCCACCACTTCGGATAATTCACCCCTCCACTTT.

The V gene is TRBV19, the J gene TRBJ1-1; no firm D call. This CDR3 has 16 residues. V lost 3 bases and J lost 1, with 15 bases in between. Germline CDR1 reads LNHDA; CDR2 reads SQIVND (reference sequence). The CDR3 nucleotides are TGTGCCAGTAGTATCAGTTTTGGAGGGCCGAACACTGAAGCTTTCTTT. This codes for CASSISFGGPNTEAFF.

The chain has TRBV7-9 and TRBJ2-7; D gene uncertain. The V gene's germline CDR1 is SEHNR and CDR2 FQNEAQ (reference sequence). The CDR3 consists of 13 residues. V lost 6 bases, J lost 4 bases, and 13 bases lay in between. This CDR3 reads CASSPDTLYEQYF. CDR3 coding DNA: TGTGCCAGCAGTCCTGACACCTTATACGAGCAGTACTTC.

This clonotype was seen a few times. The rearrangement uses TRBV5-1 and TRBJ2-7; D perhaps matches TRBD1 (5 bases). Germline V CDR1 and CDR2: SGHRS, YFSETQ. This CDR3 contains 15 residues. Trimming removed 0 bases from V and 2 bases from J, with 12 bases in between. The CDR3 sequence is CASSLGQGIAYEQYV. DNA for the CDR3: TGCGCCAGCAGCTTGGGGCAGGGTATCGCCTACGAGCAGTACGTC.

The genes are TRBV5-6 and TRBJ1-2; TRBD1 is a possible D gene (5 bases). V lost 2 bases, J lost 4 bases, and 9 bases lay in between. The CDR3 runs 13 residues. CDR1 SGHDT and CDR2 YYEEEE come from the germline V gene. The CDR3 sequence: CASSLGHPYGYTF. In nucleotides, the CDR3 is TGTGCCAGCAGCTTAGGACATCCCTATGGCTACACCTTC.

The rearrangement uses TRBV7-2 and TRBJ2-3; the match to TRBD2 covers 11 bases. The length of the CDR3 is 16 residues. V trimming: 5 bases; J trimming: 2 bases; junction bases outside the gene matches: 6. CDR1 SGHTA and CDR2 FQGNSA come from the germline V gene. The CDR3 DNA follows: TGTGCCAGCAGCACACTAGCGGGAGAGACCACAGATACGCAGTATTTT. Amino acids: CASSTLAGETTDTQYF.

This chain connects TRBV7-2 to TRBJ1-2, with 9 bases that match TRBD1. This CDR3 is built from 19 residues. The junction had 16 bases not matched to a gene; V was cut back by 4 bases and J by 1 base. From germline, CDR1 is SGHTA and CDR2 FQGNSA. Written as DNA, the CDR3 is TGTGCCAGCAGCTGGTCCTGGGCTCGGGACAGGGTTATTAACTATGGCTACACCTTC. Protein product: CASSWSWARDRVINYGYTF.

This rearrangement joins TRBV18 to TRBJ1-2; perhaps TRBD1 as D (5 bases). Trimming left V 6 bases short and J 8 bases short, with 22 bases between. The CDR3 totals 15 residues. CDR1 is KGHSH, CDR2 LQKENI, per germline. CDR3 in amino acids: CASSETWGDHSGYTF. The CDR3 bases are TGTGCCAGCTCCGAAACCTGGGGGGATCATTCCGGCTACACCTTC. Variable domain in full (rest from reference TRBV18 and TRBJ1-2): NAGVMQNPRHLVRRRGQEARLRCSPMKGHSHVYWYRQLPEEGLKFMVYLQKENIIDESGMPKERFSAEFPKEGPSILRIQQVVRGDSAAYFCASSETWGDHSGYTFGSGTRLTVV.

The chain combines TRBV7-9 with TRBJ2-7; D is perhaps TRBD1 (6 bases). The germline V and J ends were trimmed by 4 bases and 3 bases, with 16 bases remaining between them. Looked up from germline, CDR1 is SEHNR and CDR2 is FQNEAQ (reference sequence). The CDR3 extends over 15 amino acids. The chain's CDR3 is CASSSKTGQIYEQYF. The CDR3 DNA reads as TGTGCCAGCAGCTCCAAGACAGGACAAATCTACGAGCAGTACTTC. Combining the CDR3 with reference TRBV7-9 and TRBJ2-7 gives the whole variable domain DTGVSQNPRHKITKRGQNVTFRCDPISEHNRLYWYRQTLGQGPEFLTYFQNEAQLEKSRLLSDRFSAERPKGSFSTLEIQRTEQGDSAMYLCASSSKTGQIYEQYFGPGTRLTVT.

The chain links TRBV24-1 to TRBJ2-7; tentatively, D is TRBD2 (5 bases). Per the germline V gene, CDR1 is KGHDR and CDR2 is SFDVKD. The CDR3 is made up of 15 amino acids. V was clipped by 3 bases and J by 3 bases, with 14 bases between them. The CDR3 DNA follows: TGTGCCACCAGTGATGGGCGTTCACGGGGCTACGAGCAGTACTTC. Translation: CATSDGRSRGYEQYF.

The J gene is TRBJ2-1, the V gene TRBV27, with D perhaps TRBD2 (5 bases). CDR3 size: 14 residues. Germline V lookup: CDR1 MNHEY, CDR2 SMNVEV (reference sequence). V dropped 5 bases and J dropped 7 bases, with 15 bases sitting between them. The CDR3 spells CASSPWGSGNEQFF. The CDR3 nucleotides read TGTGCCAGCAGTCCCTGGGGTTCGGGGAATGAGCAGTTCTTC.

The chain has TRBV4-1 and TRBJ1-5; D ambiguous. Germline values: CDR1 MGHRA, CDR2 YSYEKL. V lost 1 base, J lost 7 bases, and 11 bases lay in between. This CDR3 has 14 residues. The CDR3 DNA reads TGCGCCAGCAGCCAAGGGCAACATTCCCAGCCCCAGCATTTT. Translated: CASSQGQHSQPQHF.

The gene calls are TRBV6-1 and TRBJ2-1; D is uncertain. Germline CDR1 is MNHNS and CDR2 is SASEGT. The ends were cut back, 6 bases at V and 3 bases at J, with 9 bases in the middle. The CDR3 runs 13 residues. CDR3 sequence: CASRPDHYNEQFF. CDR3 nucleotides: TGTGCCAGCAGGCCGGACCACTACAATGAGCAGTTCTTC.